The 14 T cell receptor beta chains presented below share a single source sample, sequenced in a study of T cells after yellow fever vaccination. TCRdb re-derived calls from the 5' RACE reads in MiXCR, one entry per CDR3 protein. This table has fewer than 350,000 distinct CDR3 sequences, around 4.3% appearing once. This material consisted of PBMCs, taken 15 days after the yellow fever booster vaccination. These receptors were obtained from a man aged 18 to 30 who received the YFV17D yellow fever vaccine.

This clonotype occurred many times. This rearrangement joins TRBV5-1 to TRBJ1-1; D unresolved. V lost 3 bases and J 4 bases, leaving 13 bases between the germline ends. Germline V gene data show CDR1 as SGHRS and CDR2 as YFSETQ. The CDR3 is made up of 14 amino acids. CDR3 nucleotide sequence: TGCGCCAGCAGCTATCCCGGACGGTTCACTGAAGCTTTCTTT. It translates to CASSYPGRFTEAFF.

This clonotype was observed many times. The rearrangement uses TRBV4-2 and TRBJ1-1; D is possibly TRBD1 (5 bases). The germline V and J ends were trimmed by 0 bases and 6 bases, with 8 bases remaining between them. CDR1 and CDR2 (germline): LGHNA, YNFKEQ. This CDR3 spans 13 amino acids. This CDR3 is CASSQDRAAEAFF. The CDR3 bases are TGTGCCAGCAGCCAAGACAGGGCCGCTGAAGCTTTCTTT.

This clonotype was counted many times. The chain has TRBV20-1 and TRBJ1-1; no clear D gene. The CDR3 runs 15 residues. CDR1 and CDR2 from the germline V gene are DFQATT and SNEGSKA (reference sequence). Between the trimmed V and J ends, which lost 1 base and 1 base, there was a span of 13 bases. The CDR3 reads CSARGFRASNTEAFF. The CDR3, as DNA: TGCAGTGCTAGAGGTTTTCGGGCATCGAACACTGAAGCTTTCTTT.

The sample holds many counts of this clonotype. The chain combines TRBV7-2 with TRBJ2-7, with no clear D. CDR1 SGHTA and CDR2 FQGNSA come from the germline V gene. The CDR3 covers 13 residues. The ends were cut back, 5 bases at V and 4 bases at J, with 12 bases in the middle. CDR3 in DNA: TGTGCCAGCAGCCGGATAGGCCCGTACGAGCAGTACTTC. It is translated as CASSRIGPYEQYF.

Ten or more counts support this clonotype. The chain joins TRBV18 to TRBJ1-5, with D maybe TRBD1 (5 bases). The V end lost 0 bases, the J end lost 3 bases, and 9 bases lay between the germline ends. The germline V gene has CDR1 KGHSH and CDR2 LQKENI. The CDR3 consists of 15 residues. The CDR3 sequence: CASSPPGGSNQPQHF. CDR3 nucleotides: TGTGCCAGCTCACCACCGGGGGGTTCCAATCAGCCCCAGCATTTT.

This clonotype was picked up many times. This chain links TRBV7-2 with TRBJ1-6; TRBD1 is a possible D gene (5 bases). Per germline, CDR1 SGHTA and CDR2 FQGNSA. The CDR3 length is 15 residues. The ends were cut back, 4 bases at V and 7 bases at J, with 14 bases in the middle. The DNA for the CDR3 is TGTGCCAGCAGCTACGCCGGGGCCTCAAATTCACCCCTCCACTTT. This codes for CASSYAGASNSPLHF.

This clonotype has at least ten counts. The chain couples TRBV7-8 to TRBJ2-1; no definite D call. The germline V gene encodes CDR1 SGHVS and CDR2 FQNEAQ. V shed 7 bases and J shed 5 bases, with 6 bases lying between them. This CDR3 comprises 11 residues. The CDR3 protein is CASKRDNEQFF. The DNA for the CDR3 is TGTGCCAGCAAACGAGACAATGAGCAGTTCTTC.

This clonotype was seen many times. The chain couples TRBV29-1 to TRBJ2-7; 9 positions match TRBD1. The germline CDR1 and CDR2 sequences are SQVTM and ANQGSEA. The CDR3 length is 15 residues. With 0 bases clipped from V and 3 bases from J, the junction kept 6 bases outside the gene matches. The CDR3: CSVEEGTGLFYEQYF. CDR3 nucleotides: TGCAGCGTTGAAGAGGGGACAGGGTTATTCTACGAGCAGTACTTC.

This clonotype was found once. The V and J genes are TRBV19 and TRBJ2-4, with a weak D call TRBD1 (6 bases). This CDR3 comprises 15 residues. The V end was cut by 6 bases, the J end by 0 bases, with 12 bases between. Looked up from germline, CDR1 is LNHDA and CDR2 is SQIVND (reference sequence). The CDR3 is CASSVPGEAKNIQYF. As DNA, the CDR3 is TGTGCCAGTAGCGTGCCAGGGGAAGCCAAAAACATTCAGTACTTC.

This clonotype was detected many times. The CDR3 loop reads CASSFEGAYGYTF. Here the CDR3 DNA reads TGTGCCAGCAGCTTTGAGGGGGCTTATGGCTACACCTTC. The rearrangement joins TRBV7-9 to TRBJ1-2, with 7 bases aligning to TRBD1. The ends lost 3 bases at V and 5 bases at J; junction bases unmatched: 3. Germline V CDR1 and CDR2: SEHNR, FQNEAQ (reference sequence). CDR3 length equals 13 residues. Complete variable domain (other parts from reference TRBV7-9 and TRBJ1-2): DTGVSQNPRHKITKRGQNVTFRCDPISEHNRLYWYRQTLGQGPEFLTYFQNEAQLEKSRLLSDRFSAERPKGSFSTLEIQRTEQGDSAMYLCASSFEGAYGYTFGSGTRLTVV.

The V gene is TRBV5-1, the J gene TRBJ2-1; no reliable D call. The CDR3 consists of 13 residues. The germline V gene encodes CDR1 SGHRS and CDR2 YFSETQ. The V end lost 0 bases, the J end lost 9 bases, and 10 bases lay between the germline ends. Here the CDR3 DNA reads TGCGCCAGCAGCTTGGTAGGCCGCAGTGAGCAGTTCTTC. Translating it yields CASSLVGRSEQFF.

Many counts were recorded for this clonotype. V and J are TRBV20-1 and TRBJ2-5, with D perhaps matching TRBD2 (6 bases). V was shortened by 3 bases and J by 3 bases, with 8 bases between the two germline ends. CDR1 is DFQATT and CDR2 is SNEGSKA in the germline V gene (reference sequence). The CDR3 covers 12 residues. CDR3: CSASGGKETQYF. The CDR3 DNA reads as TGCAGTGCTAGTGGCGGGAAAGAGACCCAGTACTTC.

The chain carries TRBV7-3 and TRBJ2-7, with 10 bases matching TRBD2. CDR1 SGHTA and CDR2 FQGTGA come from the germline V gene. This CDR3 has 15 amino acids. J was trimmed by 4 bases and V by 5 bases; bases with no gene match: 8. CDR3 coding DNA: TGTGCCAGCAGCCCCGAGGCTAGCGGGGGATACGAGCAGTACTTC. This encodes CASSPEASGGYEQYF.

The table lists this clonotype with a few counts. The chain has TRBV19 and TRBJ2-7; D uncertain. V was clipped by 3 bases and J by 3 bases, with 18 bases between them. Germline V lookup: CDR1 LNHDA, CDR2 SQIVND (reference sequence). This CDR3 is 16 amino acids long. CDR3 protein: CASSIRNPMGVYEQYF. CDR3 bases: TGTGCCAGTAGTATCCGAAATCCGATGGGTGTCTACGAGCAGTACTTC.